What follows describes a single TCR beta chain. No antigen is known for it. The record originates from a study of cytomegalovirus exposure and HLA in healthy donors. Study context: A subsequent analysis reported that the 95 to 150 validation repertoires were produced on the same platform that had also been used for the 600 to 800 first-cohort repertoires. Study outcomes and limitations: As was reported, the classifier diagnosed cytomegalovirus status with high specificity and sensitivity. Subsequent analysis revealed that first-cohort TCR clusters tended to co-occur in the 120 validation repertoires.

Clones were sequenced by immunoSEQ multiplex PCR, and TCRdb holds only the in-frame ones, with some missing. The sample consists of 71,000 or so clones, approximately 93% of them appearing once. The donors were members of the approximately 110-subject validation cohort (separate from the 666-subject first cohort). The sequence was collected from a man between 18 and 35 years old in good health and CMV-seropositive. The sequencing sample was made of PBMCs.

CDR3 protein: CASSRGLSSEAFF. CDR3 DNA sequence: TGTGCCAGCAGCCGTGGACTTTCCAGTGAAGCTTTCTTT. The gene calls are TRBV11-3 and TRBJ1-1; no reliable D call. CDR1 is SGHNT, CDR2 YENEEA, per germline. Trimming pared 5 bases from V and 7 bases from J, leaving 14 bases between. The CDR3 is 13 residues long.